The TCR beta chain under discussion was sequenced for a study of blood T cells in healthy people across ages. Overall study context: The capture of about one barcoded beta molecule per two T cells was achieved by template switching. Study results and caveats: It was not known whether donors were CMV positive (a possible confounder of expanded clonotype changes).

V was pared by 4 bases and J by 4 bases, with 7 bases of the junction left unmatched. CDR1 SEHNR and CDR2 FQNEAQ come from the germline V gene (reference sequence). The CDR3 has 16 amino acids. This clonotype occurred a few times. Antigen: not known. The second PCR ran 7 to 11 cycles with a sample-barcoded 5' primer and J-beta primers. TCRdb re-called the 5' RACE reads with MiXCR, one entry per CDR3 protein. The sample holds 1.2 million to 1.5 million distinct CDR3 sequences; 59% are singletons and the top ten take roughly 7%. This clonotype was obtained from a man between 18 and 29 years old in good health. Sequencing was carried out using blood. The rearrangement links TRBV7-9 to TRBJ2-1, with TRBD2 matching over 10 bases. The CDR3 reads CASSWPLAGVYNEQFF. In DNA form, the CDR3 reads TGTGCCAGCAGCTGGCCCCTAGCGGGAGTTTACAATGAGCAGTTCTTC.